This TCR beta chain was captured in a study of regulatory T cells in long-lasting Graves disease. Findings and limits, study-wide: The study found TRBV28, TRBJ1-2 and TRBJ2-5 favored in persistent disease.

Documented time point: persistent/refractory GD, antithyroid drugs over 5 years with positive TRAb. TCR sequences were obtained from RNA taken from PBMCs. The authors drew 8.5 to 9 milliliters of peripheral blood into EDTA tubes. This CDR3 contains 13 residues. Trimming removed 2 bases from V and 7 bases from J, with 11 bases in between. CDR1 is MDHEN, CDR2 SYDVKM, per germline. Details on this clonotype: What it recognizes is unknown. Likely a read error: the CDR3 ends without its conserved phenylalanine or tryptophan.

According to the study, TCR beta libraries were built with iRepertoire HTBI primers and CDR3-region Arm-PCR. One entry per CDR3 protein, called by TCRdb with MiXCR from the multiplex PCR reads. The sample carries hundreds of thousands of distinct CDR3 sequences, around a fifth recorded once. Specimen: peripheral blood mononuclear cells (PBMCs), collected when the disease was refractory, from a patient treated with antithyroid drugs. This rearrangement joins TRBV28 to TRBJ1-2; tentative D call: TRBD1 (5 bases). The clonotype originates from a female donor with Graves disease. CDR3 in DNA: TGTGCCAGCAGTTTAGCCCAGGGTCGTGGCTACACCCTC. It is translated as CASSLAQGRGYTL.